This is a list of T cell receptor beta chains from one sample in a study of cytomegalovirus exposure and HLA in healthy donors. Clones were sequenced by immunoSEQ multiplex PCR, and TCRdb holds only the in-frame ones, with some missing. The sample has 95,000 to 110,000 clones, over 70% seen once. Sequenced input: PBMCs. The receptors derive from a man aged 30 to 45 in good health and CMV-seronegative. The CDR3 runs from the conserved cysteine through the conserved F or W. D genes are given only for firm matches. Some rows have no size entry. The others give once, few or many, or a class for an expanded clone.

size: once; D: TRBD1; J: TRBJ1-4; V: TRBV15; length: 14; DNA: TGCGCCACCAGCAGGACAGGGGCGAGGGAAAAACTGTTTTTT; CDR3: CATSRTGAREKLFF
size: few; D: NA; J: TRBJ2-5; V: TRBV7-2; length: 14; DNA: TGTGCCAGCAGCGCAGTCCGCCTCCAAGAGACCCAGTACTTC; CDR3: CASSAVRLQETQYF
size: NA; D: TRBD1; J: TRBJ1-1; V: TRBV28; length: 15; DNA: TGTGCCAGCAGACCCCGGACAGGAGGGGACACTGAAGCTTTCTTT; CDR3: CASRPRTGGDTEAFF
size: NA; D: NA; J: TRBJ2-7; V: TRBV7-9; length: 15; DNA: TGTGCCAGCAGCTACTCCCCTCCCCAATTCTACGAGCAGTACTTC; CDR3: CASSYSPPQFYEQYF
size: NA; D: NA; J: TRBJ2-5; V: TRBV14; length: 12; DNA: TGTGCCAGCAGCCAAGATCCGGAGACCCAGTACTTC; CDR3: CASSQDPETQYF
size: NA; D: NA; J: TRBJ2-7; V: TRBV5-1; length: 15; DNA: TGCGCCAGCAGCTTGGCCGACTCGACAGGCGACGAGCAGTACTTC; CDR3: CASSLADSTGDEQYF
size: NA; D: TRBD1; J: TRBJ1-5; V: TRBV4-1; length: 16; DNA: TGCGCCAGCAGCCACGGGGACAGCCTCGACAATCAGCCCCAGCATTTT; CDR3: CASSHGDSLDNQPQHF
size: NA; D: NA; J: TRBJ2-3; V: TRBV14; length: 15; DNA: TGTGCCAGCAGCCAAGAGGCGGGTAGCACAGATACGCAGTATTTT; CDR3: CASSQEAGSTDTQYF
size: NA; D: NA; J: TRBJ2-2; V: TRBV10-1; length: 13; DNA: TGCGCCAGCAGTGGAGGAATCACCGGGGAGCTGTTTTTT; CDR3: CASSGGITGELFF
size: NA; D: TRBD2; J: TRBJ2-7; V: TRBV18; length: 14; DNA: TGTGCCAGCTCACCGACTAGCGGTGGCCACGAGCAGTACTTC; CDR3: CASSPTSGGHEQYF
size: few; D: TRBD2; J: TRBJ2-7; V: TRBV4-1; length: 14; DNA: TGCGCCAGCGGAACTAGCGGGAGCCCCTACGAGCAGTACTTC; CDR3: CASGTSGSPYEQYF
size: NA; D: TRBD1; J: TRBJ2-7; V: TRBV25-1; length: 15; DNA: TGTGCCAGCAGTGAGTACGGGACAGGGTCCTACGAGCAGTACTTC; CDR3: CASSEYGTGSYEQYF
size: NA; D: NA; J: TRBJ1-4; V: TRBV7-9; length: 13; DNA: TGTGCCACCCGCGGAGTAACCGGGGAAAAACTGTTTTTT; CDR3: CATRGVTGEKLFF
size: once; D: TRBD2; J: TRBJ2-1; V: TRBV6-5; length: 12; DNA: TGTGCCAGCAGGTCACTAGCGAATGAGCAGTTCTTC; CDR3: CASRSLANEQFF
size: NA; D: NA; J: TRBJ2-7; V: TRBV6-1; length: 15; DNA: TGTGCCAGCCTCTTTTTACTGGGGGGACTGTACGAGCAGTACTTC; CDR3: CASLFLLGGLYEQYF
size: NA; D: NA; J: TRBJ2-3; V: TRBV11-2; length: 15; DNA: TGTGCCAGCAGCATACTCCAGGGGAGCACAGATACGCAGTATTTT; CDR3: CASSILQGSTDTQYF
size: NA; D: NA; J: TRBJ2-7; V: TRBV6-1; length: 14; DNA: TGTGCCAGCAGTGCTCCAGGGTCGAACTACGAGCAGTACTTC; CDR3: CASSAPGSNYEQYF
size: NA; D: TRBD1; J: TRBJ1-2; V: TRBV19; length: 14; DNA: TGTGCCAGTAGACGACAGGGGGAGGAATATGGCTACACCTTC; CDR3: CASRRQGEEYGYTF
size: NA; D: NA; J: TRBJ1-4; V: TRBV2; length: 15; DNA: TGTGCCAGCAGTGAAGCGCAGGTTGAGGGTGAAAAACTGTTTTTT; CDR3: CASSEAQVEGEKLFF
size: once; D: TRBD1; J: TRBJ2-1; V: TRBV7-7; length: 15; DNA: TGTGCTAGCAGCTTGACAGGGGTCGGGAACAATGAGCAGTTCTTC; CDR3: CASSLTGVGNNEQFF
size: NA; D: NA; J: TRBJ1-2; V: TRBV19; length: 14; DNA: TGTGCCACCCTGGAGGGGAATCCTAACTATGGCTACACCTTC; CDR3: CATLEGNPNYGYTF
size: NA; D: NA; J: TRBJ2-2; V: TRBV29-1; length: 14; DNA: TGCAGCGTCGAGACTAGGGCGAAAAGCGGGGAGCTGTTTTTT; CDR3: CSVETRAKSGELFF
size: NA; D: NA; J: TRBJ2-1; V: TRBV30; length: 14; DNA: TGTGCCTGGAGTTTTCAAACGGCCTACAATGAGCAGTTCTTC; CDR3: CAWSFQTAYNEQFF
size: once; D: NA; J: TRBJ2-1; V: TRBV6-5; length: 16; DNA: TGTGCCAGCAGTTCCCGGGTTGGCACCATTTTCAGTGAGCAGTTCTTC; CDR3: CASSSRVGTIFSEQFF
size: NA; D: NA; J: TRBJ2-6; V: TRBV6-4; length: 15; DNA: TGTGCCAGCAGTGACCCGGGGACTGGGGCCAACGTCCTGACTTTC; CDR3: CASSDPGTGANVLTF
size: NA; D: TRBD1; J: TRBJ1-1; V: TRBV28; length: 17; DNA: TGTGCCAGCAGTCTCGAAACACCGGGACAGGGATTCCCTGAAGCTTTCTTT; CDR3: CASSLETPGQGFPEAFF
size: NA; D: TRBD2; J: TRBJ2-7; V: TRBV19; length: 15; DNA: TGTGCCAGTAGTATTGGGACTAGCGGGCACTACGAGCAGTACTTC; CDR3: CASSIGTSGHYEQYF
size: once; D: NA; J: TRBJ2-7; V: TRBV29-1; length: 13; DNA: TGCAGCGTTGTACGGGTCAACTCCTACGAGCAGTACTTC; CDR3: CSVVRVNSYEQYF
size: NA; D: NA; J: TRBJ2-3; V: TRBV4-1; length: 17; DNA: TGCGCCAGCAGCCCCTCGAAACTACAGGGGAGGACAGATACGCAGTATTTT; CDR3: CASSPSKLQGRTDTQYF
size: few; D: NA; J: TRBJ1-1; V: TRBV13; length: 13; DNA: TGTGCCAGCAGCTTGGAGGGGTTTCCTGAAGCTTTCTTT; CDR3: CASSLEGFPEAFF
size: NA; D: TRBD1; J: TRBJ2-7; V: TRBV5-1; length: 15; DNA: TGCGCCAGCAGCTTGGCCGGGCAGGGGGCGAAAGAGCAGTACTTC; CDR3: CASSLAGQGAKEQYF
size: NA; D: NA; J: TRBJ1-1; V: TRBV6-5; length: 15; DNA: TGTGCCAGCAGTTACTCGATTTCGAGGAACACTGAAGCTTTCTTT; CDR3: CASSYSISRNTEAFF
size: once; D: TRBD1; J: TRBJ1-3; V: TRBV5-1; length: 15; DNA: TGCGCCAGCAGCTCGGACAGGGGCCTTGGAAACACCATATATTTT; CDR3: CASSSDRGLGNTIYF
size: few; D: TRBD1; J: TRBJ1-2; V: TRBV28; length: 15; DNA: TGTGCCAGCAGTCTCCCACAGGACAGGGGCTATGGCTACACCTTC; CDR3: CASSLPQDRGYGYTF
size: NA; D: NA; J: TRBJ1-1; V: TRBV28; length: 15; DNA: TGTGCCAGCAGTTGGGCGCGGGGGATGAACACTGAAGCTTTCTTT; CDR3: CASSWARGMNTEAFF
size: NA; D: NA; J: TRBJ2-3; V: TRBV11-2; length: 15; DNA: TGTGCCAGCAGCAGAAGTGCAGGGGGCACAGATACGCAGTATTTT; CDR3: CASSRSAGGTDTQYF
size: NA; D: NA; J: TRBJ1-2; V: TRBV5-6; length: 13; DNA: TGTGCCAGCAGCTTAGGACAGTCTTATGGCTACACCTTC; CDR3: CASSLGQSYGYTF
size: NA; D: TRBD1; J: TRBJ2-1; V: TRBV5-6; length: 15; DNA: TGTGCCAGCAGCTTGGTCGACAGGGACGACAATGAGCAGTTCTTC; CDR3: CASSLVDRDDNEQFF
size: NA; D: TRBD2; J: TRBJ2-1; V: TRBV5-4; length: 15; DNA: TGTGCCAGCAGCTTGGTGGGACTAGCGATCAATGAGCAGTTCTTC; CDR3: CASSLVGLAINEQFF
size: few; D: TRBD1; J: TRBJ1-2; V: TRBV18; length: 14; DNA: TGTGCCAGCTCACCGGGACAGGGGAACTATGGCTACACCTTC; CDR3: CASSPGQGNYGYTF
size: NA; D: NA; J: TRBJ2-2; V: TRBV6-1; length: 12; DNA: TGTGCCAGCAAGGGGTCGCCTGGGGAGCTGTTTTTT; CDR3: CASKGSPGELFF
size: NA; D: TRBD2; J: TRBJ2-2; V: TRBV6-4; length: 16; DNA: TGTGCCAGCAGTGACGAGACTAGCGGGGGGGCTCGGGAGCTGTTTTTT; CDR3: CASSDETSGGARELFF
size: NA; D: TRBD1; J: TRBJ1-1; V: TRBV28; length: 13; DNA: TGTGCCAGCAGATCAGGGGGCGGGACTGAAGCTTTCTTT; CDR3: CASRSGGGTEAFF
size: NA; D: NA; J: TRBJ2-1; V: TRBV6-4; length: 13; DNA: TGTGCCAGCAGTTTTGGGGCGGGAAATGAGCAGTTCTTC; CDR3: CASSFGAGNEQFF
size: NA; D: TRBD1; J: TRBJ2-7; V: TRBV7-9; length: 14; DNA: TGTGCCAGCAACCGATTGGACAGGTCCTACGAGCAGTACTTC; CDR3: CASNRLDRSYEQYF
size: NA; D: NA; J: TRBJ1-1; V: TRBV6-1; length: 15; DNA: TGTGCCAGCAGTCCCCTCGGCGGGGTGAACACTGAAGCTTTCTTT; CDR3: CASSPLGGVNTEAFF
size: NA; D: NA; J: TRBJ1-2; V: TRBV9; length: 15; DNA: TGTGCCAGCAGCGTAGGGCAGGGCGGTTCCTATGGCTACACCTTC; CDR3: CASSVGQGGSYGYTF
size: NA; D: TRBD1; J: TRBJ2-7; V: TRBV9; length: 15; DNA: TGTGCCAGCAGCGGTGGGACAGGGAACCTCTACGAGCAGTACTTC; CDR3: CASSGGTGNLYEQYF
size: NA; D: NA; J: TRBJ2-7; V: TRBV5-1; length: 14; DNA: TGCGCCAGCAGCTTGGGACTAGTCCCCTCGGAGCAGTACTTC; CDR3: CASSLGLVPSEQYF
size: NA; D: NA; J: TRBJ1-6; V: TRBV21-1; length: 13; DNA: TGTGCCAGCAGCCCTCCCCCCCCGGGGGCCCTCCACTTT; CDR3: CASSPPPPGALHF
size: NA; D: TRBD2; J: TRBJ2-3; V: TRBV7-6; length: 16; DNA: TGTGCCAGCAGCTCAGGGACTAGCGGATACACAGATACGCAGTATTTT; CDR3: CASSSGTSGYTDTQYF
size: NA; D: TRBD1; J: TRBJ1-2; V: TRBV18; length: 14; DNA: TGTGCCAGCGGCCGGGACAGGGTCGTCTATGGCTACACCTTC; CDR3: CASGRDRVVYGYTF
size: NA; D: TRBD1; J: TRBJ2-3; V: TRBV6-1; length: 15; DNA: TGTGCCAGCAGGAGACAGGGGTCTAGCACAGATACGCAGTATTTT; CDR3: CASRRQGSSTDTQYF
size: NA; D: NA; J: TRBJ2-2; V: TRBV2; length: 15; DNA: TGTGCCAGCAGCGTACAGGGCTTGAACACCGGGGAGCTGTTTTTT; CDR3: CASSVQGLNTGELFF
size: NA; D: NA; J: TRBJ1-1; V: TRBV9; length: 15; DNA: TGTGCCAGCAGCGTAGGTGGGGGCCGGAACACTGAAGCTTTCTTT; CDR3: CASSVGGGRNTEAFF
size: NA; D: TRBD1; J: TRBJ2-6; V: TRBV7-2; length: 17; DNA: TGTGCCAGCAGTAGACAGGGTCTATCTGTTGGGGCCAACGTCCTGACTTTC; CDR3: CASSRQGLSVGANVLTF